This T cell receptor (beta chain) was retrieved from a study of cytomegalovirus exposure and HLA in healthy donors. Study outcomes and limitations: Most CMV-associated TCR beta chains appeared HLA-restricted in a later analysis. Cytomegalovirus association was listed for roughly 160 TCR beta chains.

This clone has more than one count but fewer than ten. What it binds is unknown. The germline CDR1 and CDR2 sequences are SGHNT and YYREEE (reference sequence). J was trimmed by 5 bases and V by 6 bases; bases with no gene match: 11. This CDR3 is 15 amino acids long. This PCR relied on a set of 60 Vbeta primers and 13 Jbeta primers. Sequenced by immunoSEQ multiplex PCR; TCRdb stores in-frame clones only, minus some. This table holds a few hundred thousand clones, 75% found once. This sequence joins TRBV5-4 and TRBJ1-1; 9 positions match TRBD1. Sequencing used PBMCs. The clonotype was recovered from a woman in her 30s in good health and CMV-seronegative. For the CDR3, the DNA is TGTGCCAGCAAGCCGGGACAGGGTAATCCTACTGAAGCTTTCTTT. Its protein is CASKPGQGNPTEAFF.